This paragraph reports one T cell receptor (beta chain). What it binds is not known. No conserved phenylalanine or tryptophan is present at the end of the CDR3, so a read error is the likely explanation. The DNA is omitted, as the CDR3 cannot be located on it reliably, and the CDR3 follows TCRdb's listing. CDR1 SGHDN and CDR2 FVKESK come from the germline V gene. A total of 16 residues make up the CDR3, ends included. These data come from a study of tumor-infiltrating lymphocytes in primary liver carcinoma. Taking about 18-32 mg of unsorted bulk tissue, the authors co-extracted RNA and DNA. Five separate regions per tumor were sampled. A constant-region primer served to make TCR beta cDNA from about 530 ng total RNA. Three rounds of nested multiplex PCR with slightly modified ARM-PCR produced TCR beta libraries. TRBV1-TRBV30 forward and Cbeta reverse primers drove the first two roughly 10-cycle rounds. TCRdb recomputed calls from the multiplex PCR reads with MiXCR, one row per CDR3 protein. The repertoire holds about 200,000 distinct CDR3 sequences, with approximately 86% as singletons.

Study-level points and caveats: Tumor-adjacent and tumor-blood pairs shared a smaller degree of overlap than tumor region pairs. A fraction of only about 7.5-24% of top clones appeared in all five tumor regions.

The chain couples TRBV14 to TRBJ2-1; the table's D call TRBD2 went unverified against the DNA. Sequencing was done on a sample of tumor tissue from primary liver carcinoma. The source is a middle-aged man with primary liver carcinoma and hepatitis B virus infection. The CDR3 loop is CASSAVAGWVHNEQLL.